This T cell receptor (beta chain) was observed in a study of blood T cell repertoires in COVID-19. This clone was detected once. The V end lost 8 bases, the J end lost 0 bases, and 11 bases lay between the germline ends. CDR1 is MNHNY, CDR2 SVGAGI, per germline (reference sequence). This CDR3 contains 14 residues. Clinical history as reported by participants underpinned cohort assignment. Methods used by the authors: Amplification of reference gene primers provided the estimated nucleated cell counts. Produced via immunoSEQ multiplex PCR; TCRdb's table is partial and in-frame only. V and J calls and clone size are those listed in that table; D and trimming were worked out from the DNA. Of roughly 240,000 clones in the sample, 87% were seen once.

This sequence joins TRBV6-6 and TRBJ1-5; D is possibly TRBD1 (6 bases). The sample consisted of PBMCs or T cells enriched from blood (not recorded which). The sequence derives from a woman in her thirties with acute COVID-19. The CDR3 DNA follows: TGTGCCAGCCACAGGGACGTTAGCAATCAGCCCCAGCATTTT. Protein: CASHRDVSNQPQHF.